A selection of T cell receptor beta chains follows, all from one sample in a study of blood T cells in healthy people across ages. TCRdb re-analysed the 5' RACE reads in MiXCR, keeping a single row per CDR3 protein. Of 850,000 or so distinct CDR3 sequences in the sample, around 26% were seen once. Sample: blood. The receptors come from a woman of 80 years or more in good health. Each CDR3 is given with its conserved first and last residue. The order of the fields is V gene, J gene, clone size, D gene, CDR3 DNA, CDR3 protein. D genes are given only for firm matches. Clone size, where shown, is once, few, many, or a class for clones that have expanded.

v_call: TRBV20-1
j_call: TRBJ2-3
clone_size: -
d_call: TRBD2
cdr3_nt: TGCAGTGCCTCTAGCGGACCAAAGGATACGCAGTATTTT
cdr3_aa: CSASSGPKDTQYF

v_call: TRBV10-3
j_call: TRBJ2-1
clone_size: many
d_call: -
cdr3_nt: TGTGCCATCAGTGAGGGGTATGAGCAGTTCTTC
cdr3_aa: CAISEGYEQFF

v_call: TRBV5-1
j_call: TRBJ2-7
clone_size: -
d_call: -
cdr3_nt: TGCGCCAGCAGCTTTAGGGACTTTTCCTACGAGCAGTACTTC
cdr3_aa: CASSFRDFSYEQYF

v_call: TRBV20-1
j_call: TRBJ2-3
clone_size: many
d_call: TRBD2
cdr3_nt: TGCAGTGCTAGCGGGGGGGTAATCTTCACAGATACGCAGTATTTT
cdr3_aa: CSASGGVIFTDTQYF

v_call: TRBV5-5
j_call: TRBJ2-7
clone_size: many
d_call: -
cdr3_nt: TGTGCCAGCAGCTTGCAGGGGAGCCACGAGCAGTACTTC
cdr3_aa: CASSLQGSHEQYF

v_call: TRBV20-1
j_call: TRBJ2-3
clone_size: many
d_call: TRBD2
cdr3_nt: TGCAGTGCTAGAGATCTAGCGGGGGGACCAGATACGCAGTATTTT
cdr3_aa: CSARDLAGGPDTQYF

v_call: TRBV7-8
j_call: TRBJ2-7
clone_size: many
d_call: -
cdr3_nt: TGTGCCAGCAGCTTAGTGGGGGGCAGTACCTACGAGCAGTACTTC
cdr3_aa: CASSLVGGSTYEQYF

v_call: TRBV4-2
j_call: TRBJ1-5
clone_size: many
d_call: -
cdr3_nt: TGTGCCAGCAGCCAAGAGAGACAGGGCAATCAGCCCCAGCATTTT
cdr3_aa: CASSQERQGNQPQHF

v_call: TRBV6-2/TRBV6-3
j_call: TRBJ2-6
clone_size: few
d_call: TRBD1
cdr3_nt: TGTGCCAGCAGGCCCACAGGGGCTGGGGCCAACGTCCTGACTTTC
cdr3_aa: CASRPTGAGANVLTF

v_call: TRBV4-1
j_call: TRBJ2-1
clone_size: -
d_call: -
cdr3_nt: TGCGCCAGCAGCCAAGATGGGTCCAGGGCTACGCAAAATGAGCAGTTCTTC
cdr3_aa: CASSQDGSRATQNEQFF

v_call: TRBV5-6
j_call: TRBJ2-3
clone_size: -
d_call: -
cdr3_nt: TGTGCCAGCAGCCCAGTGCTGCTAGGCGGCACAGATACGCAGTATTTT
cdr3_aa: CASSPVLLGGTDTQYF

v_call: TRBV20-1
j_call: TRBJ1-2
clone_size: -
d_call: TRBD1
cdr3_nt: TGCAGTGCTAATAAGGGGGCTGGCTATGGCTACACCTTC
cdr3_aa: CSANKGAGYGYTF

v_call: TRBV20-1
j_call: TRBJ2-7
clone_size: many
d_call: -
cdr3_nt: TGCAGTGCTAGAGATGGCCGGGAGAGCTCCTACGAGCAGTACTTC
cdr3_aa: CSARDGRESSYEQYF

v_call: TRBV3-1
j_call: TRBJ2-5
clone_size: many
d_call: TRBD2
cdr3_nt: TGTGCCAGCAGCCATCCTAGCGGGCTCCAAGAGACCCAGTACTTC
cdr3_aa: CASSHPSGLQETQYF

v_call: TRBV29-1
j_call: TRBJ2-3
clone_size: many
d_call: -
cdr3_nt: TGCAGTGGGGGCCGGAACACAGATACGCAGTATTTT
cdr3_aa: CSGGRNTDTQYF

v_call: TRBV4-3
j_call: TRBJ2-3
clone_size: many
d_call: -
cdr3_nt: TGCGCCAGCAGCCCCCTAGCTACCACAGATACGCAGTATTTT
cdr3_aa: CASSPLATTDTQYF

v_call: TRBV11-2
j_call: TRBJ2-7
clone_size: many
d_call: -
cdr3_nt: TGTGCCAGCAGCTTAGCTTTCCGATCCAGGGACTACGAGCAGTACTTC
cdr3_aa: CASSLAFRSRDYEQYF

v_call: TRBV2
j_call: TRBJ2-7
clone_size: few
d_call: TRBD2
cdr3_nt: TGTGCCAGCAGGGCTAGCGGGGGGGCCTACGAGCAGTACTTC
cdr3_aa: CASRASGGAYEQYF

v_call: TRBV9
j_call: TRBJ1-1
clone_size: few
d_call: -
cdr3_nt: TGTGCCAGCAGCCCGGCAGCGAACATTGAAGCTTTCTTT
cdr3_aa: CASSPAANIEAFF

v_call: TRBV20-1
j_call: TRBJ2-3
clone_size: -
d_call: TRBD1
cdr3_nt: TGCAGTGCGCCACAGGGGGCTGGGGCAGATACGCAGTATTTT
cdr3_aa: CSAPQGAGADTQYF